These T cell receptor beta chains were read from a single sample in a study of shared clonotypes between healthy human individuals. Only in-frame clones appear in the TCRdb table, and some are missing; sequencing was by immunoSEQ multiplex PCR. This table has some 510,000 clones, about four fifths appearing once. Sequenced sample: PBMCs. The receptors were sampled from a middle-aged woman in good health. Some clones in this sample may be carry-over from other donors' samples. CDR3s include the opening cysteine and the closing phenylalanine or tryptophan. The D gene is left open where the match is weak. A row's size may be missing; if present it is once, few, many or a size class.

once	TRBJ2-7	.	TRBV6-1	TGTGCCAGCAGTGAAACGGGCAGTCTTGGGGAGCAGTACTTC	CASSETGSLGEQYF
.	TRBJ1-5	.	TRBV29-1	TGCAGCGTTTCGTGTCAGCCCCAGCATTTT	CSVSCQPQHF
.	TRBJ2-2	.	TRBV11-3	TGTGCCAGCAGCTTAGAGGGGGTCGGACAAACCTTTTTT	CASSLEGVGQTFF
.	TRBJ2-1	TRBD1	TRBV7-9	TGTGCCAGCAGCTTAGGGGACAGGGCCCACAATGAGCAGTTCTTC	CASSLGDRAHNEQFF
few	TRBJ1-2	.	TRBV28	TGTGCCAGCAGTGCCCCCCCCAGGGCCTATGGCTACACCTTC	CASSAPPRAYGYTF
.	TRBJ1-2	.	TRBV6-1	TGTGCCAGCAGTGAAGCAGGGTTCAACTATGGCTACACCTTC	CASSEAGFNYGYTF
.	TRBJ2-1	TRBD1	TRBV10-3	TGTGCCATCAGGAGGACAGGGGACTCCTACAATGAGCAGTTCTTC	CAIRRTGDSYNEQFF
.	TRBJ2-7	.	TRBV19	TGTGCCAGTAGTATTCGTGGGAATTTAGGCTTCAGCTCCTACGAGCAGTACTTC	CASSIRGNLGFSSYEQYF
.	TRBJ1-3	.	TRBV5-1	TGCGCCAGCAGTAACACCGACTCTGGAAACACCATATATTTT	CASSNTDSGNTIYF
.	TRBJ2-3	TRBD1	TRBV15	TGTGCCACCAGGGGGGACAGGGGGTTAGATACGCAGTATTTT	CATRGDRGLDTQYF
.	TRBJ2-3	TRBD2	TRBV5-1	TGCGCCAGCAGCTTGGCGGGGACTAGAGCGGATACGCAGTATTTT	CASSLAGTRADTQYF
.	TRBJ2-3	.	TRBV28	TGTGCCAGCAGATCCCTGGCGCCAGATACGCAGTATTTT	CASRSLAPDTQYF
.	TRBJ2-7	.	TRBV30	TGTGCCTGGAGTGTATTGGGTGGGGACTACGAGCAGTACTTC	CAWSVLGGDYEQYF
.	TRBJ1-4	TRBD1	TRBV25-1	TGTGCCAGCAGTAGGGACAGGAGTCAGGAAAAACTGTTTTTT	CASSRDRSQEKLFF
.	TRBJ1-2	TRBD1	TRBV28	TGTGCCAGCAGAAGCGACAGGGGGAGAGGCTACACCTTC	CASRSDRGRGYTF
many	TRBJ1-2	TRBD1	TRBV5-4	TGTGCCAGCAGCCTCGGGGACAGAGCTAACTATGGCTACACCTTC	CASSLGDRANYGYTF
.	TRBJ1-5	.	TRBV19	TGTGCCAGTAGTGATACAGGAGAGGGGCCGGGGCCCCAGCATTTT	CASSDTGEGPGPQHF
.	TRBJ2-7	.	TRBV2	TGTGCCAGCAGGTACACAGGGTACGAGCAGTACTTC	CASRYTGYEQYF
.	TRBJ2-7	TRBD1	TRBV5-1	TGCGCCAGCAGCACGGGACAGGGAGGCAACTACGAGCAGTACTTC	CASSTGQGGNYEQYF
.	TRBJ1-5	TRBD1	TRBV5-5	TGTGCCAGCAGCCAGGGGACAGGGGAAAATGTGCCCCAGCATTTT	CASSQGTGENVPQHF
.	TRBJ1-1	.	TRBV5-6	TGTGCCAGCAGCTTGCGGGTAGTACCGAACACTGAAGCTTTCTTT	CASSLRVVPNTEAFF
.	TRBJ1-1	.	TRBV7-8	TGTGCCAGCAGCACCAGGGAGAACACTGAAGCTTTCTTT	CASSTRENTEAFF
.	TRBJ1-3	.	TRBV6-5	TGTGCCAGCAGTTACGGGGCAGGGGCCTCTGGAAACACCATATATTTT	CASSYGAGASGNTIYF
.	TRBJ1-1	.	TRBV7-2	TGTGCCAGCAGCCGGGGGTGGGAGACTGAAGCTTTCTTT	CASSRGWETEAFF
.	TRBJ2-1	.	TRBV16	TGTGCCAGCAGCCAAGGCGGCAAGCTTGAGCAGTTCTTC	CASSQGGKLEQFF
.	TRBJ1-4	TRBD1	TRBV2	TGTGCCAGCACCGCCTCGACAGGGGTGGCAAAACTGTTTTTT	CASTASTGVAKLFF
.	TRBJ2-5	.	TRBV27	TGTGCCAGCAGCCCTCTCCGGGTAGAGACCCAGTACTTC	CASSPLRVETQYF
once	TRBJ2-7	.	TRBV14	TGTGCCAGCAGCCGGTCCAGGGTTGGGGTCGAGCAGTACTTC	CASSRSRVGVEQYF
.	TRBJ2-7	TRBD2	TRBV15	TGTGCCACCAGCGCTGGACTAGTTCGGGACGAGCAGTACTTC	CATSAGLVRDEQYF
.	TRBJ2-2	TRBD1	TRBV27	TGTGCCAGCACTGGGACAGGGGTCGGGGAGCTGTTTTTT	CASTGTGVGELFF
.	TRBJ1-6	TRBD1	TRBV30	TGTGCCTGGAGTCAGGACAGGGCTAATTCACCCCTCCACTTT	CAWSQDRANSPLHF
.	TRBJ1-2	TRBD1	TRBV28	TGTGCCAGCAGTGTCCTCGGGACAGGGGGCTATGGCTACACCTTC	CASSVLGTGGYGYTF
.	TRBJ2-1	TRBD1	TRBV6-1	TGTGCCAGCATGACGGACAGGGGGCTTGGAGAGCAGTTCTTC	CASMTDRGLGEQFF
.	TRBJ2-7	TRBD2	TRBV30	TGTGCCTGGTCCACGGGTTTAGCGGGAGGAAACGAGCAGTACTTC	CAWSTGLAGGNEQYF
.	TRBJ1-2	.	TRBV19	TGTGCCAGTAGTATAGATGGGCTTTGGACAGCCTATGGCTACACCTTC	CASSIDGLWTAYGYTF